This T cell receptor (beta chain) was identified in a study of blood T cell repertoires in COVID-19. Study background: Both acute and convalescent COVID-19 samples were obtained from the United States, Italy and Spain. PBMCs, B-cell-depleted T cells, or T cells were the source of the cDNA or gDNA that made up the material.

Clones were sequenced by immunoSEQ multiplex PCR, and TCRdb holds only the in-frame ones, with some missing. The sample lists 50,000 or so clones, 65% to 85% seen once, with roughly a fifth in the top ten. This CDR3 has 13 amino acids. Trimming stripped 10 bases from V and 4 bases from J, with 17 bases between. Looked up from germline, CDR1 is MDHEN and CDR2 is SYDVKM. This chain connects TRBV28 to TRBJ2-7; the D gene is possibly TRBD2 (6 bases). Sequenced sample: peripheral blood. This receptor was taken from a human donor with active or convalescent COVID-19. The donor label of this sample is uncertain. The CDR3 loop reads CATRGNHAYEQYF. The CDR3 DNA is TGTGCCACCCGGGGGAACCACGCTTACGAGCAGTACTTC.